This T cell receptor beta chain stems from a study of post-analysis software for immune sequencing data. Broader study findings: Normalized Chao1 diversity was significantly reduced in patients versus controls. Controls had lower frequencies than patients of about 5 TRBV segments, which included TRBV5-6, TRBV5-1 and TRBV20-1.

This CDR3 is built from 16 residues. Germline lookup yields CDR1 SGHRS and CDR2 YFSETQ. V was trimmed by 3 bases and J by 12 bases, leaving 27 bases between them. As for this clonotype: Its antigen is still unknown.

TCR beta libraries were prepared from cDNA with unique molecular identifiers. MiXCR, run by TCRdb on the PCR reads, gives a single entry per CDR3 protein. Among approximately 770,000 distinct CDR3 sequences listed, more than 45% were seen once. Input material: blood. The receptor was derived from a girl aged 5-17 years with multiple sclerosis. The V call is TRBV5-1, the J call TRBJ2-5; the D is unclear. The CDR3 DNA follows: TGCGCCAGCAGCTCGAGCCTACTTTCGACGGAGCCGCAGGAGTACTTC. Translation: CASSSSLLSTEPQEYF.